This TCR beta chain was captured by sequencing in a study of blood T cells in healthy people across ages (dated by TCRdb to between 2014 and 2017). Regarding the research as a whole: In model experiments, roughly one uniquely barcoded TCR beta cDNA molecule per two T cells was captured by template switching. The study measured age-related changes in TCR beta repertoire diversity using deep sequencing normalized with unique cDNA molecular identifiers. Four age groups were formed from the donors: young (average approximately 15 years), middle-aged (more than 35), aged (around 68) and long-lived (approximately 78). To avoid experimental bias, donors of different ages were randomly spread across the sequencing lanes. Two additional independent replicas of 1 million unique cDNA reads from the same blood draw were analyzed for two donors (one aged 18 to 30 and one aged 80 or older).

This clonotype occurred a few times. It lacks a known antigen. The sample holds no much larger clone one base away, and base qualities are not on file. CDR1 and CDR2, per the germline V gene (reference sequence), are LNHNV and YYDKDF. Between the V and J ends, shortened by 3 bases and 9 bases respectively, the junction contains 18 bases. The CDR3 spans 15 residues, from the cysteine through the phenylalanine. Left in the record is the CDR3 DNA by itself, 45 bases read in frame from the first base. The donors were some 39 Caucasian individuals from Russia, aged 6 to 90 years, who were systemically healthy. Each donor gave 8 to 10 milliliters of peripheral blood, drawn into EDTA-treated Vacutainer tubes. PBMCs were isolated by Ficoll-Paque density-gradient centrifugation, with at least 6.5 million obtained per sample. Total RNA, at least 6 micrograms per sample, was extracted from PBMCs with Trizol reagent. For every donor, an aliquot of PBMCs went through flow cytometry to measure the percentages of naive CD45RAhigh/CD27high T cells.

Results and caveats for the whole study, not just this receptor: The long-lived group showed more naive CD4+ T cells, fewer expanded clones and increased TCR diversity than the aged group, suggesting age selection. The CMV infection status of donors was not known, potentially confounding age-related changes in expanded clonotypes. Conclusive comparison of naive and antigen-experienced compartments was prevented by the profiling of bulk unsorted PBMCs. There was a strong correlation between observed TCR beta diversity and the percentage of naive T cells measured by flow cytometry. As age increased, observed TCR beta diversity per million T cells dropped in a roughly linear way, and a significant reduction was already evident by age around 41. Estimates of total diversity based on one million sequenced T cells were regarded as lower bounds and as underestimates.

The library was generated by 5' RACE. TCRdb lists the instrument as Illumina HiSeq 2500. The second PCR ran for roughly 7 to 12 cycles and used a J-beta primer mix along with a sample-barcoded 5' primer. Each TCR beta cDNA molecule received a unique molecular identifier from a template-switch 5' adaptor carrying 12 random nucleotides. Each sample yielded at least 3 million CDR3-containing paired-end reads. The Mint cDNA synthesis kit, primed by a TRBC-specific oligonucleotide, was used to synthesize first-strand cDNA from all RNA. Following uracil-DNA glycosylase treatment, all cDNA underwent a first 18-cycle PCR with the universal primers M1SS and BC2_uni_R. The published analysis was carried out like this. Each sample was normalized by randomly selecting 1 million high-quality reads, each carrying a distinct molecular identifier. Instead of being binned into consensus sequences, reads that shared molecular identifiers were thrown out. MiTCR, set to a Q25 quality threshold and the strictest error-elimination algorithm, was used for CDR3 identification, clonotype clustering and error correction. A nonparametric unseen species model using Euler transformation provided a lower-bound estimate of total TCR beta diversity. TCRdb reran the public reads through fastp at Q25 and MiXCR, keeping productive beta chains. CDR3 protein sequences are deduplicated, and each keeps its most common genes and DNA. The authors' filters were not applied to this entry. This sample holds around 1,500,000 distinct CDR3 sequences; 28% were observed only once. The top ten hold about 8% of the sample.

The TCR sequence derives from a woman aged 30 to 39 in good health. The chain employs TRBV15 and TRBJ2-1; the D element could tentatively be TRBD1 or TRBD2, as 5 bases agree for each. The sequenced sample consisted of blood. The CDR3 loop reads CATSSALGTFGEQFF. In nucleotide form, the sequence is TGTGCCACCAGCAGCGCACTTGGGACGTTTGGTGAGCAGTTCTTC. The full variable domain, with segments outside the CDR3 supplied by the reference TRBV15 and TRBJ2-1 proteins, appears as DAMVIQNPRYQVTQFGKPVTLSCSQTLNHNVMYWYQQKSSQAPKLLFHYYDKDFNNEADTPDNFQSRRPNTSFCFLDIRSPGLGDTAMYLCATSSALGTFGEQFFGPGTRLTVL.